These 15 T cell receptor beta chains share one sample of origin, sequenced in a study of blood T cell repertoires in COVID-19. Repertoires were generated with immunoSEQ multiplex PCR, while TCRdb's copy carries only in-frame clones and drops some. The table includes approximately 340,000 clones, more than 70% detected once. Sequenced sample: peripheral blood. Receptors were obtained from a man aged 30 to 45 with active or convalescent COVID-19.

This clone was seen once. This chain connects TRBV28 to TRBJ1-4; maybe TRBD1 (5 bases). CDR1 is MDHEN, CDR2 SYDVKM, per germline. The CDR3 consists of 16 residues. Trimming took 5 bases from V and 3 from J, leaving 16 bases between them. CDR3 in DNA: TGTGCCAGCAGTAAACAATGGGGGGTGCCTAATGAAAAACTGTTTTTT. Translating it yields CASSKQWGVPNEKLFF. Full variable domain (outside the CDR3, taken from reference TRBV28 and TRBJ1-4): DVKVTQSSRYLVKRTGEKVFLECVQDMDHENMFWYRQDPGLGLRLIYFSYDVKMKEKGDIPEGYSVSREKKERFSLILESASTNQTSMYLCASSKQWGVPNEKLFFGSGTQLSVL.

The gene calls are TRBV3-1 (or the pseudogene TRBV3-2) and TRBJ2-7; 7 bases map to TRBD2. V was clipped by 0 bases and J by 2 bases; unmatched bases: 4. The CDR3 runs to 15 residues. The V gene's germline CDR1 is LGHDT and CDR2 YNNKEL (reference sequence). The CDR3 spells CASSQELAVTYEQYF. The CDR3, as DNA: TGTGCCAGCAGCCAAGAGCTAGCGGTAACCTACGAGCAGTACTTC.

The table lists this clone with many counts. The CDR3 region is CASSQEGLNTGELFF. CDR3 in DNA: TGTGCCAGCAGCCAAGAGGGACTGAACACCGGGGAGCTGTTTTTT. The chain is built from TRBV4-2 and TRBJ2-2, with TRBD2 as a possible D gene (6 bases). The CDR3 length is 15 residues. The V end was cut by 0 bases, the J end by 1 base, with 6 bases between. Per germline, CDR1 LGHNA and CDR2 YNFKEQ.

V usage is TRBV4-2 and J usage is TRBJ1-5, with D maybe TRBD1 (6 bases). This CDR3 has 16 amino acids. Trimming left V 0 bases short and J 6 bases short, with 15 bases between. CDR1 is LGHNA, CDR2 YNFKEQ, per germline. The CDR3 reads CASSQESGRGSQPQHF. The CDR3 nucleotides are TGTGCCAGCAGCCAAGAGTCAGGTAGGGGGAGTCAGCCCCAGCATTTT.

V gene TRBV19 combines with J gene TRBJ2-5, with 9 bases matching TRBD1. Germline CDR1 is LNHDA and CDR2 is SQIVND (reference sequence). The CDR3 is made up of 13 amino acids. Germline trimming cut 7 bases from V and 6 bases from J; bases unmatched to any gene: 6. The CDR3 sequence: CASTGQGMKTQYF. The CDR3 DNA sequence: TGTGCCAGTACCGGACAGGGGATGAAGACCCAGTACTTC.

The rearrangement links TRBV10-3 to TRBJ1-5; 7 bases align to TRBD1. CDR3 length: 13 amino acids. The trim removed 10 bases at V and 2 bases at J, leaving 5 bases unmatched. CDR1 and CDR2 from the germline V gene are ENHRY and SYGVKD. CDR3 DNA sequence: TGTGCCACCCGACAGGGAGGCAATCAGCCCCAGCATTTT. Residues: CATRQGGNQPQHF.

V and J are TRBV28 and TRBJ2-7; 9 nucleotides align to TRBD1. The trim removed 6 bases at V and 3 bases at J, leaving 6 bases unmatched. CDR1 and CDR2 from the germline V gene are MDHEN and SYDVKM. The CDR3 spans 14 residues. The CDR3 loop is CASRGQGKGYEQYF. The CDR3 DNA is TGTGCCAGCAGGGGACAGGGAAAAGGCTACGAGCAGTACTTC.

The rearrangement joins TRBV2 to TRBJ2-1; 13 positions match TRBD2. The CDR3 runs 19 residues. J was trimmed by 0 bases and V by 6 bases; bases with no gene match: 11. Per germline, CDR1 SNHLY and CDR2 FYNNEI. CDR3 DNA: TGTGCCAGCAGGACTCACGGACTAGCGGGGGCCAACTCCTACAATGAGCAGTTCTTC. This encodes CASRTHGLAGANSYNEQFF.

The chain employs TRBV9 and TRBJ2-3; 8 nucleotides agree with TRBD1. V trimming: 2 bases; J trimming: 2 bases; junction bases outside the gene matches: 13. CDR3 length equals 18 residues. CDR1 SGDLS and CDR2 YYNGEE come from the germline V gene. The CDR3 spells CASSVDDTGQGVTDTQYF. CDR3 in DNA: TGTGCCAGCAGCGTCGACGACACAGGACAGGGCGTCACAGATACGCAGTATTTT.

This clone was counted only a few times. This chain joins TRBV5-1 and TRBJ2-3, with 8 nucleotides matching TRBD2. Trimming took 5 bases from V and 1 from J; bases not matched to a gene: 9. Germline loops: CDR1 SGHRS, CDR2 YFSETQ. This CDR3 has 16 residues. Here the CDR3 DNA reads TGCGCCAGCAGTTCCCTTAGCGGGGCTGGCACAGATACGCAGTATTTT. It yields the protein CASSSLSGAGTDTQYF.

V gene TRBV19 combines with J gene TRBJ1-6; 8 positions match TRBD1. The CDR3 is 13 amino acids. The germline V gene encodes CDR1 LNHDA and CDR2 SQIVND (reference sequence). V lost 6 bases and J lost 14; bases outside the gene matches: 9. The CDR3 coding sequence is TGTGCCAGTAGGGGACAGGCGGGTGAAGCCCTCCACTTT. Its translation is CASRGQAGEALHF.

CDR3 residues: CASSFPLRGRSQYNEQFF. The CDR3 DNA reads as TGTGCCAGCAGCTTTCCCTTGAGGGGGCGGAGCCAATACAATGAGCAGTTCTTC. This sequence joins TRBV7-6 and TRBJ2-1; 7 bases align to TRBD1. V lost 3 bases and J lost 4; bases outside the gene matches: 15. The CDR3 consists of 18 residues. Germline V gene lookup returns CDR1 SGHVS and CDR2 FNYEAQ.

This chain connects TRBV10-3 to TRBJ1-4, with 7 positions matching TRBD1. Germline V gene lookup returns CDR1 ENHRY and CDR2 SYGVKD. V lost 4 bases, J lost 5 bases, and 10 bases stayed unmatched. The CDR3 contains 16 residues. CDR3: CAISGAPGQSNEKLFF. The CDR3 nucleotides are TGTGCCATCAGTGGGGCCCCGGGACAGTCAAATGAAAAACTGTTTTTT.

The chain carries TRBV7-2 and TRBJ2-3, with 7 bases identical to TRBD2. The CDR3 is 17 residues long. The germline CDR1 and CDR2 sequences are SGHTA and FQGNSA. The J segment lost 1 base and the V segment lost 2 bases, leaving 9 bases of the junction unmatched. Here the CDR3 DNA reads TGTGCCAGCAGCTTACATGGTGGACTAGAGGGCACAGATACGCAGTATTTT. It is translated as CASSLHGGLEGTDTQYF.

The chain has TRBV19 and TRBJ1-5, with D possibly being TRBD1 (5 bases). Germline V lookup: CDR1 LNHDA, CDR2 SQIVND (reference sequence). This CDR3 is 13 amino acids long. V gave up 9 bases and J gave up 6 bases, with 15 bases separating them. DNA of the CDR3: TGTGCCAGCGCCTCAGGGTTGGGTCAGCCCCAGCATTTT. Protein: CASASGLGQPQHF.